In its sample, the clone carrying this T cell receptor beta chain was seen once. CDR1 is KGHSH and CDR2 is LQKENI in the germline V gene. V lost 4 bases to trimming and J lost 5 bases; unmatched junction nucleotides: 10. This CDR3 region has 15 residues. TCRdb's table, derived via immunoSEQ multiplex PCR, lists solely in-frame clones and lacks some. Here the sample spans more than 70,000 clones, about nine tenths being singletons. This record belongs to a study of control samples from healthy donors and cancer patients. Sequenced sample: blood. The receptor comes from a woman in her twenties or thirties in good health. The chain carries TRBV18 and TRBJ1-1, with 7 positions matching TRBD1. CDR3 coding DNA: TGTGCCAGCTCACGCGCGCAGGGGGGCGATACTGAAGCTTTCTTT. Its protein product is CASSRAQGGDTEAFF.